These 17 T cell receptor beta chains originate from one sample sequenced in a study of T cell repertoires in cytomegalovirus infection. TCRdb used MiXCR to reprocess the reads, holding one entry per CDR3 protein. The data contain just under 550,000 distinct CDR3 sequences, about 30% of them seen just once; the ten biggest clones take up less than 15%. Material: PBMCs. These receptors originate from a human donor in good health (CMV status not recorded). Some clones in this sample may be carry-over from other donors' samples.

This rearrangement joins TRBV28 to TRBJ2-7; D possibly corresponds to TRBD2 (6 bases). This CDR3 has 14 amino acids. Trimming stripped 5 bases from V and 0 bases from J, with 11 bases between. Germline loops: CDR1 MDHEN, CDR2 SYDVKM. CDR3: CASSLRRASYEQYF. The CDR3 DNA reads as TGTGCCAGCAGTCTTCGGAGGGCCTCCTACGAGCAGTACTTC.

V usage is TRBV11-3 and J usage is TRBJ2-1, with 9 bases lining up with TRBD2. Germline V gene lookup returns CDR1 SGHNT and CDR2 YENEEA. The CDR3 sequence is 13 residues long. Unmatched junction bases numbered 5, after V lost 5 bases and J lost 9 bases. The CDR3 spells CASSPSGDSEQFF. The DNA of the CDR3 is TGTGCCAGCAGCCCTAGCGGGGACAGTGAGCAGTTCTTC.

This clonotype was recorded many times. The chain recombines TRBV11-2 with TRBJ2-3; TRBD2 matches 7 bases. The V segment lost 1 base and the J segment 6 bases; nucleotides outside the gene matches: 7. Germline CDR1 is SGHAT and CDR2 is FQNNGV. The CDR3 is 15 amino acids. CDR3 sequence: CASSLGETSFDTQYF. The CDR3 nucleotides read TGTGCCAGCAGCTTAGGGGAGACTAGCTTTGATACGCAGTATTTT. The variable domain in full, with the rest retrieved from reference TRBV11-2 and TRBJ2-3, is EAGVAQSPRYKIIEKRQSVAFWCNPISGHATLYWYQQILGQGPKLLIQFQNNGVVDDSQLPKDRFSAERLKGVDSTLKIQPAKLEDSAVYLCASSLGETSFDTQYFGPGTRLTVL.

This clonotype was counted between two and nine times. The gene calls are TRBV15 and TRBJ1-2, with 7 positions matching TRBD1. CDR1 is LNHNV and CDR2 is YYDKDF in the germline V gene (reference sequence). J lost 3 bases, V lost 0 bases, and 4 bases had no gene match. This CDR3 has 15 residues. This chain's CDR3 is CATSRDLGTDYGYTF. CDR3 nucleotides: TGTGCCACCAGCAGAGATTTAGGGACAGACTATGGCTACACCTTC.

The chain joins TRBV5-6 to TRBJ1-5, with no clear D. Trimming removed 2 bases from V and 2 bases from J, with 14 bases in between. In germline, CDR1 is SGHDT, CDR2 YYEEEE. The CDR3 length is 16 residues. The CDR3 DNA sequence: TGTGCCAGCAGCTTTACGGGTACTCAGGGCAATCAGCCCCAGCATTTT. It yields the protein CASSFTGTQGNQPQHF.

This clonotype has just a few counts. The chain recombines TRBV7-8 with TRBJ2-5; tentative D call: TRBD2 (6 bases). The CDR3 is made up of 14 amino acids. V dropped 4 bases and J dropped 1 base, with 10 bases sitting between them. CDR1 and CDR2 (germline): SGHVS, FQNEAQ. The CDR3 DNA sequence: TGTGCCAGCAGCTCCTCGGGGGTCCAAGAGACCCAGTACTTC. Translation: CASSSSGVQETQYF.

This clonotype was seen only a few times. V and J are TRBV6-1 and TRBJ1-1, with a weak D call TRBD1 (6 bases). In germline, CDR1 is MNHNS, CDR2 SASEGT. The CDR3 consists of 14 residues. V dropped 5 bases and J dropped 4 bases, with 14 bases sitting between them. CDR3: CASSIKQGSTEAFF. Here the CDR3 DNA reads TGTGCCAGCAGTATTAAACAGGGAAGCACTGAAGCTTTCTTT.

The rearrangement joins TRBV4-2 to TRBJ2-5; the match to TRBD2 covers 11 bases. Unmatched junction bases numbered 8, after V lost 0 bases and J lost 5 bases. CDR1 and CDR2 from the germline V gene are LGHNA and YNFKEQ. The CDR3 covers 17 residues. CDR3 in DNA: TGTGCCAGCAGCCAAGATGGTCTCTTAGCGGGAGGGGAGACCCAGTACTTC. This gives the protein CASSQDGLLAGGETQYF.

The chain combines TRBV15 with TRBJ2-7; D is unclear. This CDR3 is built from 15 residues. V was cut by 0 bases and J by 0 bases, with 9 bases left in between. Germline V gene lookup returns CDR1 LNHNV and CDR2 YYDKDF (reference sequence). CDR3 nucleotide sequence: TGTGCCACCAGCAGAGATTTGGTAAGCTCCTACGAGCAGTACTTC. It codes for CATSRDLVSSYEQYF.

This clonotype has only a few counts. The V and J genes are TRBV2 and TRBJ2-3; 9 bases fit TRBD2. The CDR3 is 19 amino acids. J lost 2 bases, V lost 0 bases, and 12 bases had no gene match. The germline CDR1 and CDR2 sequences are SNHLY and FYNNEI. Written as DNA, the CDR3 is TGTGCCAGCAGTGAAGCACCCCCAACGTGGACTAGCGTCACAGATACGCAGTATTTT. Protein sequence: CASSEAPPTWTSVTDTQYF.

The rearrangement links TRBV20-1 to TRBJ2-1, with 7 nucleotides matching TRBD2. Looked up from germline, CDR1 is DFQATT and CDR2 is SNEGSKA (reference sequence). This CDR3 comprises 17 residues. V lost 3 bases, J lost 7 bases, and 18 bases stayed unmatched. CDR3 sequence reads: CSASRLRSRLAVNEQFF. CDR3 nucleotide sequence: TGCAGTGCTAGTAGGTTGCGGTCCCGGCTAGCGGTGAATGAGCAGTTCTTC.

This chain joins TRBV27 and TRBJ1-4, with D unclear. Trimming pared 6 bases from V and 8 bases from J, leaving 13 bases between. CDR1 MNHEY and CDR2 SMNVEV come from the germline V gene (reference sequence). The CDR3 spans 13 residues. DNA for the CDR3: TGTGCCAGCAGAGAGGCAGGCTGGGAAAAACTGTTTTTT. Translation gives CASREAGWEKLFF. Full variable domain (rest looked up from reference TRBV27 and TRBJ1-4): EAQVTQNPRYLITVTGKKLTVTCSQNMNHEYMSWYRQDPGLGLRQIYYSMNVEVTDKGDVPEGYKVSRKEKRNFPLILESPSPNQTSLYFCASREAGWEKLFFGSGTQLSVL.

V usage is TRBV6-1 and J usage is TRBJ2-3, with D tentatively TRBD1 or TRBD2 (5 bases each). Deletions cut 7 bases from V and 2 bases from J, with 13 bases between. The CDR3 extends over 14 amino acids. Looked up from germline, CDR1 is MNHNS and CDR2 is SASEGT. The CDR3 nucleotides read TGTGCCAGCATCTTGGGACCCCTCACAGATACGCAGTATTTT. Translation gives CASILGPLTDTQYF.

The chain uses TRBV7-2 and TRBJ2-3; 9 nucleotides match TRBD1. Trimming removed 3 bases from V and 8 bases from J; junction bases left unmatched: 6. Germline CDR1 is SGHTA and CDR2 is FQGNSA. CDR3 length: 14 amino acids. As DNA, the CDR3 is TGTGCCAGCAGCTTTACAGGGGGCGTCGTTACGCAGTATTTT. Its translation is CASSFTGGVVTQYF.

This chain links TRBV9 with TRBJ2-1; TRBD2 aligns across 14 bases. V shed 2 bases, J shed 7 bases, and the junction held 11 bases outside the gene matches. Germline V gives CDR1 SGDLS, CDR2 YYNGEE. The CDR3 is made up of 18 amino acids. This CDR3 reads CASSVGTSGSSSGNEQFF. CDR3 in DNA: TGTGCCAGCAGCGTCGGGACTAGCGGGAGCAGTTCGGGTAATGAGCAGTTCTTC.

The chain has TRBV28 and TRBJ1-5; possibly TRBD1 for D (6 bases). Germline lookup yields CDR1 MDHEN and CDR2 SYDVKM. Deletions cut 3 bases from V and 5 bases from J, with 8 bases between. The CDR3 runs 13 residues. The CDR3 is CASSLDSDQPQHF. CDR3 nucleotide sequence: TGTGCCAGCAGTTTGGACAGTGATCAGCCCCAGCATTTT.

The chain combines TRBV6-2 or TRBV6-3 with TRBJ2-1; D not resolved. Germline-derived CDR1 and CDR2 are MNHEY and SVGEGT. This CDR3 is 12 amino acids long. The ends were cut back, 2 bases at V and 6 bases at J, with 5 bases in the middle. The CDR3 is CASSYTPNEQFF. The CDR3 nucleotides are TGTGCCAGCAGTTACACTCCCAATGAGCAGTTCTTC.